This passage covers 18 T cell receptor beta chains from one sample sequenced in a study of cytomegalovirus exposure and HLA in healthy donors. The study ran its PCR with 60 Vbeta and 13 Jbeta primers. Measured with immunoSEQ multiplex PCR; TCRdb has only the in-frame clones, and not every one. The sample lists about 150,000 clones; about 79% were seen once. Sequenced sample: PBMCs. Receptor source: a female donor in good health and CMV-seropositive.

The J gene is TRBJ2-1, the V gene TRBV19, with 7 nucleotides matching TRBD1. Germline CDR1 and CDR2: LNHDA and SQIVND (reference sequence). The CDR3 totals 15 residues. With V trimmed by 5 bases and J by 0 bases, 4 bases remained unmatched. CDR3 DNA sequence: TGTGCCAGTAGTCGTGACAGGGCCTCCTACAATGAGCAGTTCTTC. This translates into CASSRDRASYNEQFF.

The chain combines TRBV7-3 with TRBJ1-1, with TRBD1 as a possible D gene (5 bases). V lost 1 base and J lost 8, with 14 bases in between. Germline V CDR1 and CDR2: SGHTA, FQGTGA. The CDR3 spans 14 residues. The chain's CDR3 is CASSLKNWGVEAFF. In nucleotides, the CDR3 is TGTGCCAGCAGCTTAAAAAATTGGGGGGTGGAAGCTTTCTTT.

This clone was recorded once. The junction shows a germline mismatch at one end, possibly a read error. The chain recombines TRBV28 with TRBJ2-3; D might be TRBD1 (6 bases). Germline CDR1 reads MDHEN; CDR2 reads SYDVKM. This CDR3 is 13 amino acids long. The CDR3 here is CASSLDSRDTQYF. CDR3 sequence (DNA): TGTGCCAGCAGTTTGGACAGCAGAGATACGCAGTATTTT. Full variable domain (rest looked up from reference TRBV28 and TRBJ2-3): DVKVTQSSRYLVKRTGEKVFLECVQDMDHENMFWYRQDPGLGLRLIYFSYDVKMKEKGDIPEGYSVSREKKERFSLILESASTNQTSMYLCASSLDSRDTQYFGPGTRLTVL.

This clone showed up just once. The chain links TRBV11-2 to TRBJ1-2; D is uncertain. V shed 4 bases and J shed 3 bases, with 6 bases lying between them. The CDR3 is made up of 12 amino acids. In germline, CDR1 is SGHAT, CDR2 FQNNGV. The CDR3 here is CASSSRHYGYTF. The CDR3 nucleotides read TGTGCCAGCAGCTCGCGTCACTATGGCTACACCTTC.

This clone was seen more than once but under ten times. V usage is TRBV6-1 and J usage is TRBJ1-2, with 7 bases lining up with TRBD1. CDR3 length equals 13 residues. From germline, CDR1 is MNHNS and CDR2 SASEGT. V dropped 7 bases and J dropped 4; count of bases not matched to a gene: 6. The CDR3 sequence is CASMEGTAYGYTF. CDR3 DNA: TGTGCCAGCATGGAGGGGACAGCCTATGGCTACACCTTC.

The J gene is TRBJ1-4, the V gene TRBV5-1, with D possibly being TRBD1 (5 bases). Trimming cost V 5 bases and J 7 bases, with 12 bases left between them. This CDR3 contains 13 residues. From germline, CDR1 is SGHRS and CDR2 YFSETQ. The CDR3 DNA follows: TGCGCCAGCAGTCTGGGGCTGGGTGAAAAACTGTTTTTT. It codes for CASSLGLGEKLFF.

The sample holds one count of this clone. The genes are TRBV29-1 and TRBJ1-2; the D gene is possibly TRBD1 (5 bases). Trimming took off 3 bases at V and 8 bases at J, with 10 bases between the two ends. CDR3 size: 11 residues. Germline V gene sequence: CDR1 SQVTM, CDR2 ANQGSEA. CDR3 sequence (DNA): TGCAGCGTTGAGGGGGGGGGAGGCTACACCTTC. Translated: CSVEGGGGYTF. Looking up the rest from reference TRBV29-1 and TRBJ1-2 gives the full variable domain: SAVISQKPSRDICQRGTSLTIQCQVDSQVTMMFWYRQQPGQSLTLIATANQGSEATYESGFVIDKFPISRPNLTFSTLTVSNMSPEDSSIYLCSVEGGGGYTFGSGTRLTVV.

The chain combines TRBV27 with TRBJ1-2; 7 bases map to TRBD1. This CDR3 region has 13 residues. J was trimmed by 3 bases and V by 5 bases; bases with no gene match: 3. From germline, CDR1 is MNHEY and CDR2 SMNVEV (reference sequence). The CDR3 DNA is TGTGCCAGCAGTCCCGGACAGGACTATGGCTACACCTTC. Its translation is CASSPGQDYGYTF.

This clone was seen a few times. The genes are TRBV11-1 and TRBJ1-1; a weak D match, TRBD1 (6 bases). The CDR3 covers 16 residues. Per the germline V gene, CDR1 is SGHAT and CDR2 is FQDESV (reference sequence). Between the trimmed V and J ends, which lost 5 bases and 0 bases, there was a span of 16 bases. The CDR3 DNA sequence: TGTGCCAGCAGCCGGGAAACAGGGTTCATGAACACTGAAGCTTTCTTT. Translated: CASSRETGFMNTEAFF.

This clone was detected a few times. V usage is TRBV6-4 and J usage is TRBJ2-3; 7 bases map to TRBD2. The germline V gene has CDR1 MRHNA and CDR2 SNTAGT. The CDR3 runs 15 residues. Trimming removed 3 bases from V and 5 bases from J; junction bases left unmatched: 8. CDR3 sequence: CASSESAGDRDTQYF. The CDR3 nucleotides are TGTGCCAGCAGTGAATCGGCGGGAGACCGAGATACGCAGTATTTT.

The genes are TRBV5-1 and TRBJ2-7; TRBD1 matches 7 bases. V trimming: 0 bases; J trimming: 3 bases; junction bases outside the gene matches: 9. The CDR3 contains 16 residues. CDR1 and CDR2 (germline): SGHRS, YFSETQ. The CDR3 protein is CASSLASGPGGYEQYF. The CDR3 bases are TGCGCCAGCAGCTTGGCCTCGGGCCCAGGGGGCTACGAGCAGTACTTC.

This clone was seen a handful of times. V is TRBV6-1 and J is TRBJ1-5; D not resolved. This CDR3 is 13 amino acids long. V lost 6 bases and J 0 bases, leaving 6 bases between the germline ends. Germline-derived CDR1 and CDR2 are MNHNS and SASEGT. The CDR3 loop is CASRWSSNQPQHF. For the CDR3, the DNA is TGTGCCAGCAGGTGGAGTAGCAATCAGCCCCAGCATTTT.

This chain connects TRBV6-5 to TRBJ2-7, with D perhaps matching TRBD1 (6 bases). Per the germline V gene, CDR1 is MNHEY and CDR2 is SVGAGI. V lost 2 bases and J lost 2, with 10 bases in between. This CDR3 has 14 amino acids. The CDR3: CASSYVRGAYEQYF. The CDR3 bases are TGTGCCAGCAGTTACGTCAGGGGCGCCTACGAGCAGTACTTC.

This clone was counted a single time. The chain employs TRBV21-1 and TRBJ2-1; TRBD2, the table's D call, lacks a check against the DNA. TRBV21-1 is an annotated pseudogene. The CDR3 sequence is 18 residues long. This chain's CDR3 is CASSKVGRSGRNCDEQFF. CDR3 bases: TGTGCCAGCAGCAAAGTAGGTAGGAGCGGGAGGAATTGCGATGAGCAGTTCTTC.

The chain links TRBV11-2 to TRBJ2-5; 9 positions match TRBD1. The CDR3 runs 14 residues. V trimming: 5 bases; J trimming: 5 bases; junction bases outside the gene matches: 6. Germline assignment: CDR1 SGHAT and CDR2 FQNNGV. The CDR3 loop is CASSRDRVEETQYF. The CDR3 nucleotides read TGTGCCAGCAGCAGGGACAGGGTGGAGGAGACCCAGTACTTC.

The rearrangement joins TRBV28 to TRBJ1-1; D possibly corresponds to TRBD1 (6 bases). This CDR3 is 14 amino acids long. Trimming removed 7 bases from V and 4 bases from J, with 16 bases in between. Per germline, CDR1 MDHEN and CDR2 SYDVKM. CDR3 sequence (DNA): TGTGCCAGCATCGTGGGGGGGCCGGGCACTGAAGCTTTCTTT. It codes for CASIVGGPGTEAFF.

The V and J genes are TRBV20-1 and TRBJ1-4; D gene uncertain. Trimming shortened V by 3 bases and J by 8 bases, and 7 bases separated the two germline ends. The CDR3 is 11 residues long. The germline V gene has CDR1 DFQATT and CDR2 SNEGSKA (reference sequence). CDR3 bases: TGCAGTGCTAGTCGAGAGGAAAAACTGTTTTTT. This gives the protein CSASREEKLFF.

The V gene is TRBV5-1, the J gene TRBJ2-3; 11 nucleotides match TRBD2. Per the germline V gene, CDR1 is SGHRS and CDR2 is YFSETQ. V shed 4 bases and J 2 bases; nucleotides not matched to a gene: 3. The CDR3 is 15 residues long. The CDR3 loop reads CASSPSGGYTDTQYF. The CDR3 nucleotides are TGCGCCAGCAGCCCTAGCGGGGGGTACACAGATACGCAGTATTTT.